The clone carrying this T cell receptor beta chain turned up a few times. The length of the CDR3 is 15 residues. V was clipped by 5 bases and J by 2 bases; unmatched bases: 5. Germline CDR1 SGHTA, CDR2 FQGTGA. These data are taken from a study of T cell changes during pregnancy in multiple sclerosis. Sequencing was performed with immunoSEQ multiplex PCR; in TCRdb, only in-frame clones are kept and a portion is missing. Of 66,000 or so clones in the sample, just under 90% are singletons; the top ten hold 0.85% to 0.95%. The J gene is TRBJ1-3, the V gene TRBV7-3, with TRBD1 matching 8 bases. The sequencing here drew on peripheral blood, taken in the first trimester of pregnancy. The TCR originated in a female donor in good health, enrolled as a control in a pregnancy study. CDR3 residues: CASSITGGAGNTIYF. The CDR3 DNA is TGTGCCAGCAGCATTACAGGGGGAGCTGGAAACACCATATATTTT.